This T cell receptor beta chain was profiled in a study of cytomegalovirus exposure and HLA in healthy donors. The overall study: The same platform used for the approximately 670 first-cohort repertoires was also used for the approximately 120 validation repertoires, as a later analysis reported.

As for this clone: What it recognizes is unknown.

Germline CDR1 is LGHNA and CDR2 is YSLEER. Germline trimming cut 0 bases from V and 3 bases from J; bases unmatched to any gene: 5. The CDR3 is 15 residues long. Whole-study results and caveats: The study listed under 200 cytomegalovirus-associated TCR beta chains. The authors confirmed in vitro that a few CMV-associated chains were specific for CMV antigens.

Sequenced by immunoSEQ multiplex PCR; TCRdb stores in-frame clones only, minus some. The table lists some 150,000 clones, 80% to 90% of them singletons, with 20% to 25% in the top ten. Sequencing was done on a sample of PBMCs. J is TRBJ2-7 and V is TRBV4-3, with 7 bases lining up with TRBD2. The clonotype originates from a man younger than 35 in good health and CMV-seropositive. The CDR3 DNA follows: TGCGCCAGCAGCCAAGATGGTGCGGGGGACTACGAGCAGTACTTC. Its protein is CASSQDGAGDYEQYF.